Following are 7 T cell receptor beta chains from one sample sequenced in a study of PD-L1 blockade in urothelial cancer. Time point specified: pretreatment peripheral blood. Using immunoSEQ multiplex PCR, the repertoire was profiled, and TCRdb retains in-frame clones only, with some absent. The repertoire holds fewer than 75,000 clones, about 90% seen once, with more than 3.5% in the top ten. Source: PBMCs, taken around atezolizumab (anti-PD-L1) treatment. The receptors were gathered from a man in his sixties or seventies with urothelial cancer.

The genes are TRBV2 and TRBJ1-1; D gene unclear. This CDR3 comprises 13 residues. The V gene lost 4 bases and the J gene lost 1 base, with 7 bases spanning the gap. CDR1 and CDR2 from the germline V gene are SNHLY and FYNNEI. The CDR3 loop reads CASSALENTEAFF. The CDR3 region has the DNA TGTGCCAGCAGTGCCCTAGAGAACACTGAAGCTTTCTTT.

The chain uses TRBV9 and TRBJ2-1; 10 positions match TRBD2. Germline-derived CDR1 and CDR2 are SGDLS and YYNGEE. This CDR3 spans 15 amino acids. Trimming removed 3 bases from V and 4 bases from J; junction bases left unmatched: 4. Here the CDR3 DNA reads TGTGCCAGCAGCGATCTAGCGGGAGTATACAATGAGCAGTTCTTC. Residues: CASSDLAGVYNEQFF.

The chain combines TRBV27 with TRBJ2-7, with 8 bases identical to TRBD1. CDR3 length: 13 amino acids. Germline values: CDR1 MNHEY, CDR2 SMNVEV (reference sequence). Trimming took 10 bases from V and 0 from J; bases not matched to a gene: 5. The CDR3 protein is CATTGVGSYEQYF. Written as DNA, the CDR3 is TGTGCCACGACAGGGGTGGGCTCCTACGAGCAGTACTTC.

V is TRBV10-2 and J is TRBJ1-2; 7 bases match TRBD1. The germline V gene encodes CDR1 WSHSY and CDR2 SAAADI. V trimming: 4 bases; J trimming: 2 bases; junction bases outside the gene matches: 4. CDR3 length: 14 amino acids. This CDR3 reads CASSVRQGNYGYTF. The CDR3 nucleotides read TGCGCCAGCAGTGTAAGACAGGGAAACTATGGCTACACCTTC.

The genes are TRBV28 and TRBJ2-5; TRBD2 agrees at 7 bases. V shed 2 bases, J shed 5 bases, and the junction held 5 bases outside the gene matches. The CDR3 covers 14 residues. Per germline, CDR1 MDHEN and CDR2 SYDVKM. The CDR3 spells CASSLTGRLETQYF. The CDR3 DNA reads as TGTGCCAGCAGTTTAACCGGGAGGTTGGAGACCCAGTACTTC.

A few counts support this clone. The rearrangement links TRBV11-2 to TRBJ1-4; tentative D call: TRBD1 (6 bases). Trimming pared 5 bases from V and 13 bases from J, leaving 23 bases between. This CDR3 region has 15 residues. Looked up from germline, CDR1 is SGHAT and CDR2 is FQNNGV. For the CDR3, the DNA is TGTGCCAGCAGCCCTCGACAGGTTCAGAATGGGAGACTGTTTTTT. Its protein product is CASSPRQVQNGRLFF.

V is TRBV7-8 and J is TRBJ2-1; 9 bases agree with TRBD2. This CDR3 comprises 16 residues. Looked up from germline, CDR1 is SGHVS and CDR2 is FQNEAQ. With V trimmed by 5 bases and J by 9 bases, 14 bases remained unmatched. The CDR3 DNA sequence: TGTGCCAGCAGCCCGCCCTTAGCTAGCGGGACGGGTGAGCAGTTCTTC. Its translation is CASSPPLASGTGEQFF.